This T cell receptor beta chain was found in a study of metastatic and nonmetastatic thyroid tumors. Study-wide background: Where malignant and benign thyroid patients were concerned, repertoires were compared across blood and tumor or nodule tissue.

This clone appeared many times. What it binds is unknown. Study-level results: Reported TCR beta diversity, measured in blood and tumor, was significantly higher for malignant thyroid tumors than for benign nodules.

As processed by the authors: A distant-metastasis classifier for papillary thyroid cancer was built using CDR3 differences across clinicopathological groups. With MiXCR, TCRdb called clones anew from the PCR reads. The V and J calls and clone size are TCRdb's, not the authors'. Here the sample spans roughly 32,000 clones, approximately 7% being singletons. The junction had 11 bases not matched to a gene; V was cut back by 4 bases and J by 4 bases. Germline V gene sequence: CDR1 MGHRA, CDR2 YSYEKL. The CDR3 runs to 18 residues. Among the patients, none had received any treatment before thyroid surgery.

Sequencing was carried out using blood. The receptor was isolated from a female donor with papillary thyroid cancer or a benign thyroid nodule (not recorded which). Some clones in this sample may be carry-over from other donors' samples. The rearrangement links TRBV4-1 to TRBJ2-1; 12 bases are a match to TRBD2. CDR3 DNA sequence: TGCGCCAGCAGCCTAACTGAGACTAGCGGGAGTTCTTACAATGAGCAGTTCTTC. This sequence encodes CASSLTETSGSSYNEQFF.